This is a list of T cell receptor beta chains from one sample in a study of blood T cells in healthy people across ages. TCRdb processed the 5' RACE reads anew with MiXCR; each CDR3 protein has one entry. The sample has hundreds of thousands of distinct CDR3 sequences, roughly 20% seen once. The sample taken for sequencing was blood. The receptor set was obtained from a man in his sixties or seventies in good health. Both conserved end residues are trimmed from each CDR3. Fields, in order: J gene, V gene, CDR3 protein.

TRBJ1-1	TRBV6-2/TRBV6-3	ASSYIDRGRGAF
TRBJ2-7	TRBV5-6	ASSFVRGGYEQY
TRBJ1-2	TRBV4-3	ASSQDATGVHGYT
TRBJ2-2	TRBV19	ASTLAYNTGELF
TRBJ2-1	TRBV27	ASSPYSSSYNEQF
TRBJ2-1	TRBV5-4	ASSWASGRLNEQF
.	TRBV20-1	SARAEGLEQF
TRBJ2-7	TRBV20-1	SAALAGAYEQY
TRBJ1-5	TRBV21-1	ASPRDRGYQPQH
TRBJ2-2	TRBV5-1	ASSFAGANTGELF
TRBJ2-2	TRBV6-1	ASRDMGYRELF
TRBJ2-7	TRBV28	ASSLGQTGQY
TRBJ2-5	TRBV30	AWRLTGQETQY
TRBJ2-6	TRBV18	ASSPVDTGANVLT
TRBJ1-6	TRBV10-2	ASSEEGDAVN
TRBJ1-3	TRBV12-3/TRBV12-4	ASSLNQQNSGNTIY
TRBJ2-3	TRBV18	ASSPQSTDTQY
TRBJ2-1	TRBV12-3/TRBV12-4	ASSLISGRESSYNEQF
TRBJ2-5	TRBV29-1	SVDDQGRETQY
TRBJ1-3	TRBV20-1	SARTGWDTIY
TRBJ1-6	TRBV2	ASSADRGYSPLH
TRBJ1-1	TRBV29-1	SVSQTMNTEAF
TRBJ2-1	TRBV12-3/TRBV12-4	ASSPLPGQDNEQF
TRBJ1-4	TRBV4-1	ASSSGANEKLF
TRBJ2-7	TRBV4-1	ASSQDIGPTYEQY
TRBJ2-5	TRBV5-1	ASSLVAAAGETRY
TRBJ2-1	TRBV14	ASNPLGLARNEQF
TRBJ2-5	TRBV5-1	ASSFAGQETQY
TRBJ1-4	TRBV5-1	ASSFETPNEKLF
TRBJ2-3	TRBV20-1	SARGILLAHSSTDTQY
TRBJ2-1	TRBV6-2/TRBV6-3	ASTYHNEQF
TRBJ1-1	TRBV3-1	ASSQPGGGWTEAF
TRBJ2-1	TRBV7-2	ASSSGFSSYNEQF
TRBJ1-2	TRBV20-1	SARGQGADYGYT
TRBJ2-7	TRBV29-1	SGGDYEQY
TRBJ2-7	TRBV6-2/TRBV6-3	ASSHGLAGVNYEQY
TRBJ2-2	TRBV6-2/TRBV6-3	ASSYPGTSGRLTGELF